This TCR beta chain was obtained from a study of blood T cell repertoires in COVID-19. Study background: T cells, B-cell-depleted T cells, or PBMCs provided the cDNA or gDNA that served as material.

Authors' processing steps: Amplified reference gene primers provided the basis for estimating nucleated cell counts. The repertoire was sequenced with immunoSEQ multiplex PCR; TCRdb's copy has only in-frame clones and lacks some. The V and J calls and the clone size are those of that table, but D and trimming were determined from the DNA. Counted here are some 200,000 clones, 75% to 85% occurring once; the ten biggest clones make up 2% to 3%. Seattle patients were enrolled during active infection and followed longitudinally. Germline trimming cut 2 bases from V and 1 base from J; bases unmatched to any gene: 1. The CDR3 is 16 amino acids. Germline V gene sequence: CDR1 KGHSH, CDR2 LQKENI.

Sequencing was carried out using peripheral blood. The genes are TRBV18 and TRBJ2-3, with 12 bases fitting TRBD2. This receptor was obtained from a woman in her seventies with COVID-19, enrolled during active disease. CDR3 amino acids: CASSPASGRGTDTQYF. CDR3 bases: TGTGCCAGCTCACCAGCTAGCGGGAGGGGCACAGATACGCAGTATTTT.